The next 16 T cell receptor beta chains were all read from a single sample in a study of chemoradiotherapy in HPV16-positive cancers. Sequencing used immunoSEQ multiplex PCR; TCRdb keeps in-frame clones, though not all of them. This table holds around 30,000 clones, 80% to 95% found once. The sample in question was blood, obtained from a patient who underwent chemoradiotherapy. These receptors were taken from a human donor with HPV-associated anogenital cancer.

CDR3 bases: TGCAGCGTTGAAGACGGACAGGGTACTAACTATGGCTACACCTTC. Translating gives CSVEDGQGTNYGYTF. The rearrangement uses TRBV29-1 and TRBJ1-2; 8 bases align to TRBD1. This CDR3 has 15 amino acids. Per the germline V gene, CDR1 is SQVTM and CDR2 is ANQGSEA. The V gene end was trimmed by 0 bases and the J gene end by 0 bases; junction bases not matched to a gene: 3.

The chain uses TRBV27 and TRBJ2-1, with a weak D call TRBD1 (5 bases). V was pared by 3 bases and J by 3 bases, with 12 bases between. CDR1 MNHEY and CDR2 SMNVEV come from the germline V gene (reference sequence). This CDR3 is built from 15 residues. DNA of the CDR3: TGTGCCAGCAGTTTCCGCAAGGGGATCTACAATGAGCAGTTCTTC. It encodes CASSFRKGIYNEQFF.

Only one count was recorded for this clone. This chain joins TRBV7-3 and TRBJ1-1; D gene uncertain. V lost 5 bases and J lost 2, with 9 bases in between. CDR1 SGHTA and CDR2 FQGTGA come from the germline V gene. The CDR3 has 13 residues. CDR3 sequence (DNA): TGTGCCAGCAGCCTGGACTTTAACACTGAAGCTTTCTTT. Protein: CASSLDFNTEAFF.

The chain couples TRBV18 to TRBJ1-1; D remains ambiguous. Germline V lookup: CDR1 KGHSH, CDR2 LQKENI. Trimming cost V 2 bases and J 0 bases, with 7 bases left between them. The CDR3 is made up of 14 amino acids. DNA of the CDR3: TGTGCCAGCTCACCAGGGCAGATGAACACTGAAGCTTTCTTT. Translated, it gives CASSPGQMNTEAFF.

This chain joins TRBV7-9 and TRBJ2-5, with 10 bases lining up with TRBD1. Germline V gene data show CDR1 as SEHNR and CDR2 as FQNEAQ (reference sequence). This CDR3 is 15 amino acids long. V gave up 5 bases and J gave up 4 bases; unmatched junction bases: 7. This CDR3 reads CASSKRQGAGETQYF. Here the CDR3 DNA reads TGTGCCAGCAGCAAGAGACAGGGGGCTGGAGAGACCCAGTACTTC.

The gene calls are TRBV11-3 and TRBJ2-2; no reliable D call. V lost 5 bases, J lost 4 bases, and 14 bases lay in between. The CDR3 has 15 amino acids. Germline V gene data show CDR1 as SGHNT and CDR2 as YENEEA. CDR3 in amino acids: CASSTYTNSTGELFF. The CDR3 DNA follows: TGTGCCAGCAGCACATACACTAACTCCACCGGGGAGCTGTTTTTT.

V is TRBV9 and J is TRBJ2-7; 8 nucleotides line up with TRBD1. V shed 4 bases, J shed 7 bases, and the junction held 13 bases outside the gene matches. The germline CDR1 and CDR2 sequences are SGDLS and YYNGEE. This CDR3 comprises 15 residues. The chain's CDR3 is CASSPRDRSSREQYF. CDR3 nucleotide sequence: TGTGCCAGCAGCCCTCGGGACAGGTCTTCTCGGGAGCAGTACTTC.

The chain is built from TRBV19 and TRBJ1-2; possible D gene TRBD1, 6 bases. V was pared by 5 bases and J by 7 bases, with 14 bases between. Germline CDR1 reads LNHDA; CDR2 reads SQIVND (reference sequence). The CDR3 runs to 13 residues. CDR3 in amino acids: CASSSDRLGGYTF. For the CDR3, the DNA is TGTGCCAGTAGTTCGGACAGACTGGGTGGCTACACCTTC.

This chain uses TRBV4-2 with TRBJ1-2; 7 nucleotides align to TRBD1. The junction had 2 bases not matched to a gene; V was cut back by 2 bases and J by 2 bases. The CDR3 is 14 residues long. Germline CDR1 LGHNA, CDR2 YNFKEQ. DNA of the CDR3: TGTGCCAGCAGCCAACAACAGGGGAACTATGGCTACACCTTC. Encoded protein: CASSQQQGNYGYTF.

The chain recombines TRBV15 with TRBJ1-4, with D unresolved. The CDR3 covers 15 residues. Per the germline V gene, CDR1 is LNHNV and CDR2 is YYDKDF (reference sequence). V lost 1 base and J 0 bases, leaving 6 bases between the germline ends. The CDR3 spells CATSRGGATNEKLFF. The CDR3 DNA is TGTGCCACCAGCAGAGGAGGAGCAACTAATGAAAAACTGTTTTTT.

The gene calls are TRBV19 and TRBJ2-5; unclear D gene. Trimming shortened V by 3 bases and J by 5 bases, and 10 bases separated the two germline ends. In germline, CDR1 is LNHDA, CDR2 SQIVND (reference sequence). The CDR3 is 13 amino acids. The CDR3 loop is CASSIRVEETQYF. As DNA, the CDR3 is TGTGCCAGTAGTATTCGAGTAGAGGAGACCCAGTACTTC.

This clone was seen a few times. The rearrangement links TRBV19 to TRBJ1-2; no reliable D call. The CDR3 spans 15 residues. V lost 8 bases, J lost 4 bases, and 20 bases lay in between. Per germline, CDR1 LNHDA and CDR2 SQIVND (reference sequence). The CDR3 DNA is TGTGCCAGTTCTGGTACGGGCAGTCTCGGCTATGGCTACACCTTC. Translated: CASSGTGSLGYGYTF.

The V gene is TRBV5-1, the J gene TRBJ2-3; 10 nucleotides match TRBD2. Germline V gives CDR1 SGHRS, CDR2 YFSETQ. V dropped 0 bases and J dropped 7; count of bases not matched to a gene: 5. The length of the CDR3 is 15 residues. The CDR3 sequence: CASSLVLAGANTQYF. The CDR3 bases are TGCGCCAGCAGCTTGGTTCTAGCGGGGGCCAATACGCAGTATTTT. Supplemented by reference TRBV5-1 and TRBJ2-3, the full variable domain reads KAGVTQTPRYLIKTRGQQVTLSCSPISGHRSVSWYQQTPGQGLQFLFEYFSETQRNKGNFPGRFSGRQFSNSRSEMNVSTLELGDSALYLCASSLVLAGANTQYFGPGTRLTVL.

The chain combines TRBV18 with TRBJ2-7, with 9 bases matching TRBD1. With 2 bases clipped from V and 5 bases from J, the junction kept 10 bases outside the gene matches. The CDR3 sequence is 16 residues long. In germline, CDR1 is KGHSH, CDR2 LQKENI. This chain's CDR3 is CASSPVLRTGVHEQYF. The CDR3 DNA is TGTGCCAGCTCACCAGTTTTGAGGACAGGGGTCCACGAGCAGTACTTC.

As DNA, the CDR3 is TGCGCCAGCAGCCAGCCAGGGAGCTATGGCTACACCTTC. Residues: CASSQPGSYGYTF. The chain combines TRBV4-1 with TRBJ1-2, with a tentative D call TRBD1 (5 bases). Germline V lookup: CDR1 MGHRA, CDR2 YSYEKL. Trimming stripped 3 bases from V and 4 bases from J, with 9 bases between. The length of the CDR3 is 13 residues.

Only a few counts were recorded for this clone. The rearrangement links TRBV6-6 to TRBJ1-1; D remains unclear. CDR3 length: 14 residues. Germline V lookup: CDR1 MNHNY, CDR2 SVGAGI (reference sequence). V was pared by 7 bases and J by 1 base, with 13 bases between. CDR3 amino acids: CASKLERKNTEAFF. As DNA, the CDR3 is TGTGCCAGCAAGCTAGAGCGGAAGAACACTGAAGCTTTCTTT.